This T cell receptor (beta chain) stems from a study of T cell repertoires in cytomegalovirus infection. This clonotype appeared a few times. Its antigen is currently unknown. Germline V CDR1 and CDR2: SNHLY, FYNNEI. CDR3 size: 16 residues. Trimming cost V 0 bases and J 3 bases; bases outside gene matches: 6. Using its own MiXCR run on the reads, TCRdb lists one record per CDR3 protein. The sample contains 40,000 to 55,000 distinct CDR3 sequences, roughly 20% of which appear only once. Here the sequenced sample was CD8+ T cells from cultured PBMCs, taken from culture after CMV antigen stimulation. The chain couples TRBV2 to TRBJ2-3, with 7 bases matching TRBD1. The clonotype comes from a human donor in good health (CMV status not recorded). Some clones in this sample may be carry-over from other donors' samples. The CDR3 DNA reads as TGTGCCAGCAGTGAAGCGCGGGCAGGGGGAACAGATACGCAGTATTTT. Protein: CASSEARAGGTDTQYF.